The 13 T cell receptor beta chains given below trace back to one sample, sequenced in a study of blood T cell repertoires in COVID-19 (dated by TCRdb to the early 2020s). The library relied on the immunoSEQ multiplex PCR assay. In its TCRdb copy, this immuneACCESS table keeps in-frame sequences only and misses some clones. Where compared with another copy, unresolved V genes explain less than half of these, and the others have no known cause. Present in this sample are 200,000 to 250,000 clones, about nine tenths of which were seen just once. The ten most abundant clones make up about 2.5% of the sample. The sample consisted of peripheral blood. The receptors here all came from a woman aged 60-75 years with acute or convalescent COVID-19.

A word on this clone: This sample also contains other DNA sequences that code for the same CDR3. The V call is TRBV7-3, the J call TRBJ2-3; 8 bases match TRBD1. The CDR3 length is 14 residues. From germline, CDR1 is SGHTA and CDR2 FQGTGA. V lost 4 bases and J lost 4; bases outside the gene matches: 4. CDR3 loop: CASSSGGGADTQYF. The CDR3 nucleotides are TGTGCCAGCAGCTCAGGGGGCGGGGCAGATACGCAGTATTTT.

This chain connects TRBV2 to TRBJ2-1; 8 nucleotides align to TRBD1. The V segment lost 5 bases and the J segment 12 bases; nucleotides outside the gene matches: 9. The CDR3 is made up of 13 amino acids. Germline loops: CDR1 SNHLY, CDR2 FYNNEI. In DNA, the CDR3 is TGTGCCAGCAGTCCTACAGGGGGAGAGGTGCAGTTCTTC. This translates into CASSPTGGEVQFF.

This clone was picked up a small number of times. The chain links TRBV28 to TRBJ1-1; tentatively, D is TRBD1 (6 bases). Germline assignment: CDR1 MDHEN and CDR2 SYDVKM. V gave up 6 bases and J gave up 1 base, with 12 bases separating them. The CDR3 spans 14 residues. The CDR3 sequence is CASSYPGQNTEAFF. The CDR3 DNA is TGTGCCAGCAGCTACCCGGGACAGAACACTGAAGCTTTCTTT.

The sample holds one count of this clone. The chain joins TRBV21-1 to TRBJ2-7; the listed D gene, TRBD2, was not tested against the DNA. TRBV21-1 is listed as a pseudogene. This CDR3 spans 14 amino acids. The CDR3 loop is CASSKAVLAAEQYF. The CDR3 bases are TGTGCCAGCAGCAAAGCGGTCCTAGCTGCCGAGCAGTACTTC.

The V call is TRBV5-4, the J call TRBJ2-5, with 7 bases that match TRBD2. The V gene end was trimmed by 2 bases and the J gene end by 1 base; junction bases not matched to a gene: 11. The CDR3 totals 17 residues. Per germline, CDR1 SGHNT and CDR2 YYREEE (reference sequence). The CDR3 loop reads CASSFPSGGGLQETQYF. The CDR3 DNA reads as TGTGCCAGCAGCTTTCCATCGGGGGGAGGCCTCCAAGAGACCCAGTACTTC.

V gene TRBV7-9 combines with J gene TRBJ1-1; D is ambiguous. CDR1 and CDR2 from the germline V gene are SEHNR and FQNEAQ (reference sequence). Trimming left V 6 bases short and J 3 bases short, with 17 bases between. The CDR3 totals 15 residues. The CDR3 sequence: CASRPPVVYYTEAFF. The CDR3 DNA reads as TGTGCCAGCAGGCCCCCTGTTGTATACTACACTGAAGCTTTCTTT.

The rearrangement joins TRBV2 to TRBJ2-7, with TRBD2 matching 14 bases. The CDR3 has 16 residues. The V gene's germline CDR1 is SNHLY and CDR2 FYNNEI. V shed 8 bases, J shed 5 bases, and the junction held 11 bases outside the gene matches. CDR3 protein: CASRPGTSGRSDEQYF. CDR3 nucleotides: TGTGCCAGCCGTCCCGGGACTAGCGGGAGATCCGACGAGCAGTACTTC.

The chain recombines TRBV11-2 with TRBJ2-3, with D tentatively TRBD1 (5 bases). The CDR3 contains 15 residues. Germline loops: CDR1 SGHAT, CDR2 FQNNGV. V lost 5 bases and J 2 bases, leaving 14 bases between the germline ends. The CDR3 is CASSATVGATDTQYF. CDR3 sequence (DNA): TGTGCCAGCAGCGCAACCGTTGGGGCCACAGATACGCAGTATTTT.

This chain links TRBV16 with TRBJ1-6, with TRBD1 matching 8 bases. In germline, CDR1 is KGHSY, CDR2 FQNENV. V shed 2 bases and J 10 bases; nucleotides not matched to a gene: 4. The CDR3 has 14 residues. CDR3 protein: CASSQDRGISPLHF. The CDR3, as DNA: TGTGCCAGCAGCCAAGACAGGGGTATCTCACCCCTCCACTTT.

The chain links TRBV2 to TRBJ1-4; tentatively, D is TRBD1 (5 bases). The V end lost 6 bases, the J end lost 1 base, and 15 bases lay between the germline ends. From germline, CDR1 is SNHLY and CDR2 FYNNEI. The CDR3 spans 16 residues. The CDR3 reads CASSAVGLGTNEKLFF. The CDR3 nucleotides are TGTGCCAGCAGCGCGGTGGGGCTGGGAACTAATGAAAAACTGTTTTTT.

The rearrangement links TRBV7-2 to TRBJ1-3; D is perhaps TRBD1 (6 bases). Germline CDR1 is SGHTA and CDR2 is FQGNSA. The CDR3 extends over 15 amino acids. V lost 6 bases to trimming and J lost 2 bases, with 14 bases between them. The CDR3 DNA is TGTGCCAGCAGACCAGACAGGAACCCTGGAAACACCATATATTTT. Amino acids: CASRPDRNPGNTIYF.

The chain is built from TRBV6-1 and TRBJ2-7; 8 nucleotides agree with TRBD1. Germline values: CDR1 MNHNS, CDR2 SASEGT. After removal of 2 bases from V and 12 bases from J, the junction contained 15 bases not matched to a gene. The CDR3 spans 15 residues. The CDR3 region is CASSEPSSGTGRRYF. Here the CDR3 DNA reads TGTGCCAGCAGTGAACCCAGTTCCGGGACAGGACGTCGGTACTTC.

This sequence joins TRBV24-1 and TRBJ2-7; D may be TRBD2 (5 bases). This CDR3 spans 13 amino acids. V was clipped by 5 bases and J by 6 bases, with 13 bases between them. In germline, CDR1 is KGHDR, CDR2 SFDVKD. This CDR3 reads CATSGGGFGEQYF. In nucleotides, the CDR3 is TGTGCCACCAGTGGAGGAGGATTCGGCGAGCAGTACTTC.